The 32 T cell receptor beta chains below come from one sample, sequenced in a study of cytomegalovirus exposure and HLA in healthy donors. PCR was performed using 60 Vbeta and 13 Jbeta primers. This table comes from immunoSEQ multiplex PCR, and its TCRdb copy is limited to in-frame clones, with some not included. Of approximately 140,000 clones listed, 60% to 85% are singletons. Sequencing was done on a sample of PBMCs. These receptors were taken from a woman in her 40s in good health and CMV-seropositive.

This clone turned up a few times. V is TRBV7-2 and J is TRBJ2-7; a weak D match, TRBD2 (5 bases). The germline CDR1 and CDR2 sequences are SGHTA and FQGNSA. Trimming stripped 4 bases from V and 0 bases from J, with 16 bases between. The CDR3 has 16 amino acids. For the CDR3, the DNA is TGTGCCAGCAGCTGGTACCGATCGGCGGGCTCCTACGAGCAGTACTTC. Amino acids: CASSWYRSAGSYEQYF.

The table lists this clone with a few counts. The V gene is TRBV2, the J gene TRBJ2-7; 7 nucleotides align to TRBD1. This CDR3 is built from 13 residues. Germline V gene sequence: CDR1 SNHLY, CDR2 FYNNEI. V shed 4 bases and J 3 bases; nucleotides not matched to a gene: 3. The CDR3 sequence is CASSGQGFYEQYF. The CDR3 nucleotides read TGTGCCAGCAGTGGACAGGGCTTCTACGAGCAGTACTTC.

V is TRBV2 and J is TRBJ2-2, with TRBD2 matching 9 bases. The junction had 2 bases not matched to a gene; V was cut back by 4 bases and J by 2 bases. Germline V lookup: CDR1 SNHLY, CDR2 FYNNEI. This CDR3 contains 15 residues. The CDR3 DNA follows: TGTGCCAGCAGTGGACTAGCGGCCAACACCGGGGAGCTGTTTTTT. The encoded protein is CASSGLAANTGELFF.

The V and J genes are TRBV6-5 and TRBJ1-3; 7 bases line up with TRBD1. The CDR3 spans 14 residues. Germline CDR1 MNHEY, CDR2 SVGAGI. The junction had 8 bases not matched to a gene; V was cut back by 5 bases and J by 7 bases. CDR3 bases: TGTGCCAGCAGTGATTCCGACAGGGTCAACACCATATATTTT. This codes for CASSDSDRVNTIYF.

The chain couples TRBV5-6 to TRBJ2-7, with no clear D. CDR1 is SGHDT and CDR2 is YYEEEE in the germline V gene. The CDR3 is 11 residues long. Trimming stripped 0 bases from V and 4 bases from J, with 2 bases between. The CDR3 DNA reads TGTGCCAGCAGCTTGGCTTACGAGCAGTACTTC. It translates to CASSLAYEQYF.

This clone came up once. The CDR3, as DNA: TGTGCCAGTAGACAGGGTAGGGACTATGGCTACACCTTC. Its protein is CASRQGRDYGYTF. This chain connects TRBV19 to TRBJ1-2, with a tentative D call TRBD1 (6 bases). The CDR3 covers 13 residues. The germline V and J ends were trimmed by 6 bases and 3 bases, with 11 bases remaining between them. Germline CDR1 LNHDA, CDR2 SQIVND (reference sequence).

V gene TRBV18 combines with J gene TRBJ1-2, with 9 positions matching TRBD1. The CDR3 sequence is 14 residues long. J was trimmed by 6 bases and V by 3 bases; bases with no gene match: 5. The germline V gene has CDR1 KGHSH and CDR2 LQKENI. The CDR3 reads CASSPAGTGNGYTF. DNA of the CDR3: TGTGCCAGCTCACCTGCCGGGACAGGGAATGGCTACACCTTC.

The chain has TRBV27 and TRBJ2-5, with D possibly being TRBD1 (5 bases). V was clipped by 6 bases and J by 1 base, with 12 bases between them. CDR3 length equals 14 residues. Germline lookup yields CDR1 MNHEY and CDR2 SMNVEV (reference sequence). The CDR3 nucleotides are TGTGCCAGCAGGAATAGCAGGGTCCAAGAGACCCAGTACTTC. It yields the protein CASRNSRVQETQYF.

The chain employs TRBV9 and TRBJ1-1; 7 positions agree with TRBD1. This CDR3 spans 15 amino acids. With V trimmed by 0 bases and J by 3 bases, 5 bases remained unmatched. CDR1 and CDR2 (germline): SGDLS, YYNGEE. This CDR3 is CASSVGGGLDTEAFF. The CDR3 DNA follows: TGTGCCAGCAGCGTAGGAGGGGGCCTTGACACTGAAGCTTTCTTT.

This rearrangement joins TRBV5-1 to TRBJ2-2; 11 bases are shared with TRBD1. The germline V gene encodes CDR1 SGHRS and CDR2 YFSETQ. The CDR3 runs 16 residues. Losses at the gene ends were 4 bases for V and 2 bases for J; bases not matched to a gene: 4. The CDR3 sequence is CASSPRTGGNTGELFF. The DNA of the CDR3 is TGCGCCAGCAGCCCACGGACAGGGGGCAACACCGGGGAGCTGTTTTTT.

The CDR3: CASSLWGGSEQYF. The DNA of the CDR3 is TGCGCCAGCAGCTTGTGGGGGGGCAGCGAGCAGTACTTC. This chain joins TRBV5-1 and TRBJ2-7; weak D call: TRBD2 (7 bases). V lost 1 base, J lost 6 bases, and 11 bases lay in between. In germline, CDR1 is SGHRS, CDR2 YFSETQ. The CDR3 is made up of 13 amino acids.

This clone was detected a few times. The same CDR3 can be traced to other DNA sequences in this sample. This chain joins TRBV2 and TRBJ1-4; no firm D call. With 7 bases removed from V and 0 bases from J, the gap between germline ends came to 12 bases. CDR1 and CDR2 (germline): SNHLY, FYNNEI. The CDR3 consists of 15 residues. CDR3 sequence (DNA): TGTGCCAGCAAACTCTCGGTTTCAACTAATGAAAAACTGTTTTTT. Its translation is CASKLSVSTNEKLFF. The full variable domain, rest sourced from reference TRBV2 and TRBJ1-4, is EPEVTQTPSHQVTQMGQEVILRCVPISNHLYFYWYRQILGQKVEFLVSFYNNEISEKSEIFDDQFSVERPDGSNFTLKIRSTKLEDSAMYFCASKLSVSTNEKLFFGSGTQLSVL.

The chain has TRBV28 and TRBJ2-5; 11 bases align to TRBD2. The end of the DNA is better explained by TRBJ2-7, so the J call may be wrong. The CDR3 totals 19 residues. Germline CDR1 reads MDHEN; CDR2 reads SYDVKM. The CDR3 sequence: CASSGPRLAGGLSSYEQYF. The CDR3 nucleotides are TGTGCCAGCAGTGGCCCCCGCCTAGCGGGGGGACTGAGCTCCTACGAGCAGTACTTC.

The gene calls are TRBV7-3 and TRBJ2-3, with a tentative D call TRBD2 (6 bases). Germline CDR1 and CDR2: SGHTA and FQGTGA. This CDR3 has 17 amino acids. Trimming took off 5 bases at V and 3 bases at J, with 21 bases between the two ends. The CDR3 loop reads CASSASGTLSGTDTQYF. CDR3 nucleotide sequence: TGTGCCAGCAGCGCATCCGGGACTCTGAGTGGGACAGATACGCAGTATTTT.

This chain joins TRBV2 and TRBJ2-3, with 11 positions matching TRBD1. The CDR3 runs 14 residues. The V gene's germline CDR1 is SNHLY and CDR2 FYNNEI. J gave up 3 bases and V 5 bases, and 1 base lay outside the gene matches. DNA of the CDR3: TGTGCCAGCAGTTGGGACAGGGGGACAGATACGCAGTATTTT. This sequence encodes CASSWDRGTDTQYF.

The V call is TRBV7-9, the J call TRBJ1-3; D gene unclear. The length of the CDR3 is 15 residues. In germline, CDR1 is SEHNR, CDR2 FQNEAQ (reference sequence). Between the trimmed V and J ends, which lost 1 base and 0 bases, there was a span of 7 bases. The CDR3 reads CASSLDRDSGNTIYF. The CDR3 DNA reads as TGTGCCAGCAGCTTAGACCGAGACTCTGGAAACACCATATATTTT. The full variable domain, rest sourced from reference TRBV7-9 and TRBJ1-3, is DTGVSQNPRHKITKRGQNVTFRCDPISEHNRLYWYRQTLGQGPEFLTYFQNEAQLEKSRLLSDRFSAERPKGSFSTLEIQRTEQGDSAMYLCASSLDRDSGNTIYFGEGSWLTVV.

This clone was seen just once. CDR3 loop: CASSLDGSGRTDTQYF. The DNA for the CDR3 is TGCGCCAGCAGCCTGGATGGTAGCGGACGCACAGATACGCAGTATTTT. V usage is TRBV5-1 and J usage is TRBJ2-3; maybe TRBD2 (6 bases). Germline CDR1 and CDR2: SGHRS and YFSETQ. This CDR3 contains 16 residues. Between the trimmed V and J ends, which lost 4 bases and 1 base, there was a span of 16 bases.

The chain recombines TRBV30 with TRBJ1-4; D remains unclear. The CDR3 totals 13 residues. Germline CDR1 GTSNPN, CDR2 SVGIG (reference sequence). V dropped 1 base and J dropped 8 bases, with 11 bases sitting between them. CDR3 DNA sequence: TGTGCCTGGAGTGGCGGGATGAGGGAAAAACTGTTTTTT. Amino acids: CAWSGGMREKLFF.

In this sample, this clone turned up a few times. The J gene is TRBJ1-3, the V gene TRBV7-9; 8 bases fit TRBD1. V trimming: 5 bases; J trimming: 0 bases; junction bases outside the gene matches: 3. The CDR3 has 15 residues. Germline V gene sequence: CDR1 SEHNR, CDR2 FQNEAQ (reference sequence). CDR3 DNA sequence: TGTGCCAGCAGCCCGACAGGGGACTCTGGAAACACCATATATTTT. This sequence encodes CASSPTGDSGNTIYF.

The rearrangement uses TRBV4-1 and TRBJ1-1; D possibly corresponds to TRBD1 (5 bases). The CDR3 extends over 15 amino acids. CDR1 MGHRA and CDR2 YSYEKL come from the germline V gene. The germline V and J ends were trimmed by 2 bases and 2 bases, with 12 bases remaining between them. The CDR3 DNA is TGCGCCAGCAGCCAACTTCCGGGGGTCAACACTGAAGCTTTCTTT. Protein product: CASSQLPGVNTEAFF.

The V call is TRBV5-1, the J call TRBJ2-5, with a weak D call TRBD1 (5 bases). This CDR3 is built from 14 residues. The V gene's germline CDR1 is SGHRS and CDR2 YFSETQ. Trimming took 4 bases from V and 2 from J, leaving 12 bases between them. As DNA, the CDR3 is TGCGCCAGCAGCCCAGGGATGGGGCAAGAGACCCAGTACTTC. Protein: CASSPGMGQETQYF.

The J gene is TRBJ2-7, the V gene TRBV5-4, with D tentatively TRBD1 (5 bases). This CDR3 is 15 amino acids long. The ends were cut back, 3 bases at V and 3 bases at J, with 16 bases in the middle. Looked up from germline, CDR1 is SGHNT and CDR2 is YYREEE (reference sequence). The DNA for the CDR3 is TGTGCCAGCAGCTCCATAGGGGATGGGTTCTACGAGCAGTACTTC. This codes for CASSSIGDGFYEQYF. The full variable domain, with the rest looked up from reference TRBV5-4 and TRBJ2-7, is ETGVTQSPTHLIKTRGQQVTLRCSSQSGHNTVSWYQQALGQGPQFIFQYYREEENGRGNFPPRFSGLQFPNYSSELNVNALELDDSALYLCASSSIGDGFYEQYFGPGTRLTVT.

This clone was picked up one time. This rearrangement joins TRBV25-1 to TRBJ2-5, with 10 bases that match TRBD1. Germline V lookup: CDR1 MGHDK, CDR2 SYGVNS. The CDR3 covers 16 residues. The V gene end was trimmed by 3 bases and the J gene end by 2 bases; junction bases not matched to a gene: 6. CDR3 coding DNA: TGTGCCAGCAGTGATAGTCCGGGACAGGGGCAAGAGACCCAGTACTTC. It is translated as CASSDSPGQGQETQYF.

This clone has more than one count but fewer than ten. This chain connects TRBV18 to TRBJ2-5; perhaps TRBD2 as D (6 bases). CDR1 is KGHSH, CDR2 LQKENI, per germline. This CDR3 region has 14 residues. V gave up 3 bases and J gave up 4 bases, with 12 bases separating them. In DNA, the CDR3 is TGTGCCAGCTCACCCGGACTGGGGGGAGAGACCCAGTACTTC. This encodes CASSPGLGGETQYF.

This chain connects TRBV5-6 to TRBJ1-1; D unresolved. V was trimmed by 1 base and J by 1 base, leaving 5 bases between them. This CDR3 has 13 amino acids. Germline lookup yields CDR1 SGHDT and CDR2 YYEEEE. The CDR3 spells CASSLWPNTEAFF. The CDR3 coding sequence is TGTGCCAGCAGCTTGTGGCCGAACACTGAAGCTTTCTTT.

The chain is built from TRBV6-4 and TRBJ1-3; maybe TRBD1 (6 bases). The CDR3 is 14 amino acids. Trimming left V 6 bases short and J 6 bases short, with 15 bases between. The germline V gene has CDR1 MRHNA and CDR2 SNTAGT. CDR3 region: CASRRTATLNTIYF. CDR3 nucleotides: TGTGCCAGCAGGAGGACAGCGACCTTAAACACCATATATTTT.

The V call is TRBV29-1, the J call TRBJ1-2; possible D gene TRBD1, 6 bases. CDR1 and CDR2 (germline): SQVTM, ANQGSEA. The CDR3 loop spans 12 amino acids. The V gene lost 1 base and the J gene lost 7 bases, with 10 bases spanning the gap. The CDR3 coding sequence is TGCAGCGTTGAAGGGACAGCCGGTGGCTACACCTTC. Its protein product is CSVEGTAGGYTF.

This chain connects TRBV28 to TRBJ2-1; 7 bases agree with TRBD1. Trimming cost V 9 bases and J 3 bases; bases outside gene matches: 8. Germline V lookup: CDR1 MDHEN, CDR2 SYDVKM. The CDR3 extends over 14 amino acids. This CDR3 reads CASLDRALYNEQFF. CDR3 coding DNA: TGTGCCAGTCTAGACAGGGCCCTCTACAATGAGCAGTTCTTC.

This clone was observed a few times. CDR3 coding DNA: TGTGCCAGCCGTCTAGGGGGGGCTGGAAACACCATATATTTT. Its protein is CASRLGGAGNTIYF. The chain couples TRBV28 to TRBJ1-3; D might be TRBD1 (6 bases). The CDR3 is 14 amino acids. Germline lookup yields CDR1 MDHEN and CDR2 SYDVKM. The V gene lost 8 bases and the J gene lost 2 bases, with 13 bases spanning the gap.

J is TRBJ2-1 and V is TRBV6-1, with 9 bases aligning to TRBD2. Germline V lookup: CDR1 MNHNS, CDR2 SASEGT. With 6 bases clipped from V and 9 bases from J, the junction kept 12 bases outside the gene matches. This CDR3 has 15 amino acids. CDR3 DNA sequence: TGTGCCAGCAGGTCTTTGGCGGGGGGGCGAGGTGAGCAGTTCTTC. This encodes CASRSLAGGRGEQFF.

The genes are TRBV30 and TRBJ2-7, with D possibly TRBD2 on 6 matching bases. The germline V gene encodes CDR1 GTSNPN and CDR2 SVGIG (reference sequence). CDR3 size: 14 residues. V lost 4 bases and J lost 3, with 16 bases in between. The CDR3 reads CAWNEAGYYYEQYF. CDR3 nucleotide sequence: TGTGCCTGGAACGAGGCGGGATACTACTACGAGCAGTACTTC.

V and J are TRBV29-1 and TRBJ2-1, with D hard to call. Looked up from germline, CDR1 is SQVTM and CDR2 is ANQGSEA. The CDR3 totals 16 residues. The V gene lost 7 bases and the J gene lost 0 bases, with 19 bases spanning the gap. CDR3 amino acids: CSGGEHLPGSYNEQFF. The CDR3 DNA reads TGCAGCGGTGGTGAACACCTTCCAGGCTCCTACAATGAGCAGTTCTTC.